This entry describes one TCR beta chain. In this sample, this clonotype turned up a few times. Its target antigen remains unknown. Per-base qualities were not stored, and no clone one base away is much larger. This entry belongs to a study of T cells after yellow fever vaccination (dated 2019 in TCRdb). At the level of the whole study: The SMART-Seq v4 Ultra Low Input RNA kit was used to prepare libraries from fractions with low cell numbers. To track T-cell clones before and after primary and booster YFV17D yellow fever vaccination, bulk TCR alpha and beta repertoires were sequenced longitudinally. Two healthy male donors, one aged 18 to 29 and one aged 30 to 40 years, made up the cohort. Blood was collected at multiple timepoints before and after primary and secondary immunization, and bulk PBMC replicates and cell subsets were isolated. Paper-wide results and their limitations: Most clones expanded after primary vaccination (around 97% of CD4 and roughly 91% of CD8) were re-detected after the booster, suggesting that broad memory maintenance occurred. Computational filtering was required because FACS-sorted repertoires could contain abundant contaminating clonotypes from the bulk population. A small share of clonotypes occurred in both CD4 and CD8 compartments, likely arising from convergent recombination. Because the study included only a couple of donors, the extent to which the findings can be generalized is limited. Compared with the primary T-cell response, the secondary T-cell response was weaker but faster, peaking on day 5 rather than day 15.

TCR cDNA was made using 5'RACE template switching, a step that added a universal primer site and unique molecular identifiers. Priming of cDNA synthesis was performed from both the TCR alpha and TCR beta constant segments. Two PCR steps were used to amplify libraries, with sample barcodes and sequencing adapters being added in the second step. Libraries were sequenced on Illumina HiSeq 2500 (2x100 bp) or NovaSeq (2x150 bp). For the original study's pipeline: Reads were demultiplexed and collapsed into UMI consensus sequences with MIGEC, and V(D)J alignment was performed with MiXCR. Using edgeR on replicate PBMC samples, clonotypes were called vaccine-responding if FDR was below 0.01 and the log2 fold change was above 5 up to day 15. Bulk clonotypes were assigned CD4 or CD8 identity according to which sequenced CD4 or CD8 repertoire held them at higher abundance. TCRdb trimmed the raw reads at Q25, called clones with MiXCR and kept productive beta chains. Rows merge per CDR3 protein into single entries with the most common DNA and genes. The V and J calls and clone size come from TCRdb's table, not from the authors' own analysis. For this sample the table gives around 590,000 distinct CDR3 sequences, of which roughly an eighth were detected only once. Under 15% of the sample is taken by the ten largest.

Reading the label with the study, this specimen's treatment or condition is: live attenuated yellow fever vaccine strain. At each blood-draw timepoint, two biological replicates of bulk PBMCs were collected. A standard Ficoll-Paque protocol was used to isolate PBMCs from peripheral blood. TriZol was used to extract RNA from bulk PBMCs, CD4 and CD8 fractions, and dextramer-positive and dextramer-negative fractions. In the germline V gene, CDR1 corresponds to SGHTA and CDR2 to FQGNSA. From the cysteine up to the phenylalanine, the CDR3 has a length of 15 residues. Just CDR3 DNA is preserved here, 45 bases in frame from base 1. For this chain, trimming is 7 bases at the V end and 4 bases at the J end, and the number of junction bases without a gene match is 9.

Sequenced here: PBMCs, sampled on the day of the yellow fever booster vaccination. This TCR derives from a man aged 30 to 45 who received the YFV17D yellow fever vaccine. The chain is encoded by TRBV7-2 joined to TRBJ2-3, and TRBD2 aligns with 9 junction nucleotides. The CDR3 protein is CASTQQVAGADTQYF. The DNA sequence is as follows: TGTGCCAGCACCCAGCAGGTAGCGGGAGCAGATACGCAGTATTTT.